A selection of T cell receptor beta chains follows, all from one sample in a study of OX40 agonist ivuxolimab in advanced cancers. Sequencing used immunoSEQ multiplex PCR; TCRdb keeps in-frame clones, though not all of them. The table shows just over 90,000 clones, with approximately 94% occurring only once. Sequencing was performed on CD4+ or CD8+ T cells sorted from blood, taken in a trial of the OX40 agonist ivuxolimab. The receptors shown here come from an adult with an advanced solid tumor such as melanoma, head and neck, liver or kidney cancer. The CDR3 runs from the conserved cysteine through the conserved F or W. D genes are given only for firm matches. A clone size is listed for some rows: how often the clone was seen (once, few, many), or a class if it is expanded.

J: TRBJ1-1; size: -; D: -; V: TRBV2; CDR3: CASSEDPRGQGTEAFF; DNA: TGTGCCAGCAGTGAGGACCCCAGAGGGCAGGGCACTGAAGCTTTCTTT
J: TRBJ2-5; size: -; D: TRBD2; V: TRBV29-1; CDR3: CSVERRGAGDAQYF; DNA: TGCAGCGTTGAAAGGCGGGGGGCCGGAGATGCCCAGTACTTC
J: TRBJ1-2; size: -; D: TRBD1; V: TRBV6-5; CDR3: CASSYSTGNGYTF; DNA: TGTGCCAGCAGTTACTCGACAGGGAATGGCTACACCTTC
J: TRBJ2-3; size: -; D: -; V: TRBV2; CDR3: CASSPVRGARSTDTQYF; DNA: TGTGCCAGCAGTCCCGTGAGGGGGGCCCGGTCAACAGATACGCAGTATTTT
J: TRBJ1-1; size: -; D: -; V: TRBV2; CDR3: CASKGALTFF; DNA: TGTGCCAGCAAGGGAGCATTAACTTTCTTT
J: TRBJ1-1; size: -; D: TRBD1; V: TRBV27; CDR3: CASSLSGTAEAFF; DNA: TGTGCCAGCAGTTTATCGGGGACAGCTGAAGCTTTCTTT
J: TRBJ2-5; size: -; D: -; V: TRBV11-3; CDR3: CASSASGRIETQYF; DNA: TGTGCCAGCAGCGCCTCTGGGCGAATAGAGACCCAGTACTTC
J: TRBJ2-5; size: -; D: -; V: TRBV25-1; CDR3: CASSEIAAQETQYF; DNA: TGTGCCAGCAGTGAAATAGCGGCACAAGAGACCCAGTACTTC
J: TRBJ2-2; size: -; D: -; V: TRBV6-5; CDR3: CASSGRGAGELFF; DNA: TGTGCCAGCAGTGGCAGGGGAGCCGGGGAGCTGTTTTTT
J: TRBJ2-1; size: -; D: TRBD2; V: TRBV5-4; CDR3: CASSDDGREWSEQFF; DNA: TGTGCCAGCAGCGACGATGGGCGGGAGTGGTCTGAGCAGTTCTTC
J: TRBJ2-5; size: -; D: -; V: TRBV6-6; CDR3: CASMLKYQETQYF; DNA: TGTGCCAGCATGCTAAAGTACCAAGAGACCCAGTACTTC
J: TRBJ2-1; size: -; D: -; V: TRBV27; CDR3: CASSLLVRPNEQFF; DNA: TGTGCCAGCAGTTTATTAGTCCGCCCCAATGAGCAGTTCTTC
J: TRBJ2-7; size: -; D: -; V: TRBV11-2; CDR3: CASSLGGQGNYEQYF; DNA: TGTGCCAGCAGCTTAGGGGGCCAGGGGAACTACGAGCAGTACTTC
J: TRBJ1-6; size: -; D: TRBD1; V: TRBV6-5; CDR3: CASRRTGFNSPLHF; DNA: TGTGCCAGCAGAAGGACAGGATTTAATTCACCCCTCCACTTT
J: TRBJ2-7; size: -; D: -; V: TRBV7-2; CDR3: CASSFLNSEQYF; DNA: TGTGCCAGCAGCTTCCTTAATTCCGAGCAGTACTTC
J: TRBJ1-2; size: once; D: TRBD1; V: TRBV30; CDR3: CAWSSGTGDHGYTF; DNA: TGTGCCTGGAGCTCCGGGACAGGGGACCATGGCTACACCTTC
J: TRBJ1-6; size: -; D: -; V: TRBV27; CDR3: CASSLGGSETPLHF; DNA: TGTGCCAGCAGTTTAGGCGGGTCAGAAACACCCCTCCACTTT
J: TRBJ1-4; size: -; D: -; V: TRBV9; CDR3: CASSGDPGVATNEKLFF; DNA: TGTGCCAGCAGCGGGGACCCTGGGGTTGCAACTAATGAAAAACTGTTTTTT
J: TRBJ2-7; size: -; D: -; V: TRBV6-1; CDR3: CASSEGAGAYEQYF; DNA: TGTGCCAGCAGTGAAGGTGCAGGGGCCTACGAGCAGTACTTC
J: TRBJ2-3; size: -; D: -; V: TRBV5-6; CDR3: CASSPGRQYF; DNA: TGTGCCAGCAGCCCGGGGAGGCAGTATTTT
J: TRBJ1-5; size: -; D: -; V: TRBV6-1; CDR3: CASSPGTSQPQHF; DNA: TGTGCCAGCAGCCCGGGGACCAGTCAGCCCCAGCATTTT